These 10 T cell receptor beta chains came from one sample sequenced in a study of cytomegalovirus exposure and HLA in healthy donors (dated by TCRdb to between 2016 and 2019). Library construction relied on the immunoSEQ multiplex PCR assay. For the multiplex PCR, a mixture combining 60 forward primers for TCR Vbeta segments and 13 reverse primers for TCR Jbeta segments was used. TCRdb took this table from immuneACCESS and kept in-frame rearrangements with V and J called. Such tables lack part of the clones; where checked against another copy, unresolved V genes explain under half of the gap, and the rest is unexplained. The sample yields approximately 52,000 clones; about 77% were counted once. The ten biggest clones cover approximately 2.4% of the sample. Sequencing was performed on PBMCs. All receptors come from a female donor in good health and CMV-seronegative.

The V call is TRBV7-2, the J call TRBJ1-1, with 8 bases fitting TRBD1. From germline, CDR1 is SGHTA and CDR2 FQGNSA. CDR3 length equals 15 residues. Germline trimming cut 6 bases from V and 4 bases from J; bases unmatched to any gene: 10. CDR3 protein: CASRYQGAGVTEAFF. CDR3 bases: TGTGCCAGCAGATACCAGGGGGCGGGGGTCACTGAAGCTTTCTTT. Full variable domain (outside the CDR3, taken from reference TRBV7-2 and TRBJ1-1): GAGVSQSPSNKVTEKGKDVELRCDPISGHTALYWYRQSLGQGLEFLIYFQGNSAPDKSGLPSDRFSAERTGGSVSTLTIQRTQQEDSAVYLCASRYQGAGVTEAFFGQGTRLTVV.

This chain joins TRBV7-8 and TRBJ2-3, with TRBD1 as a possible D gene (5 bases). Germline V gene lookup returns CDR1 SGHVS and CDR2 FQNEAQ. V was trimmed by 0 bases and J by 2 bases, leaving 9 bases between them. The CDR3 length is 15 residues. Here the CDR3 reads CASSLALGLTDTQYF. The CDR3 nucleotides are TGTGCCAGCAGCTTAGCTTTGGGGCTCACAGATACGCAGTATTTT.

The genes are TRBV5-1 and TRBJ2-5; no reliable D call. The CDR3 runs to 12 residues. Germline CDR1 SGHRS, CDR2 YFSETQ. V lost 0 bases to trimming and J lost 11 bases, with 11 bases between them. This CDR3 reads CASSLEGEEQYF. The CDR3 DNA reads as TGCGCCAGCAGCTTGGAAGGAGAGGAGCAGTACTTC. The variable domain in full, completed from reference TRBV5-1 and TRBJ2-5, reads KAGVTQTPRYLIKTRGQQVTLSCSPISGHRSVSWYQQTPGQGLQFLFEYFSETQRNKGNFPGRFSGRQFSNSRSEMNVSTLELGDSALYLCASSLEGEEQYFGPGTRLLVL.

The rearrangement links TRBV7-2 to TRBJ1-1, with a possible D match to TRBD1 (5 bases). Per the germline V gene, CDR1 is SGHTA and CDR2 is FQGNSA. Between the trimmed V and J ends, which lost 0 bases and 10 bases, there was a span of 15 bases. The CDR3 loop spans 14 amino acids. CDR3 amino acids: CASSLALMGRGAFF. CDR3 bases: TGTGCCAGCAGCTTAGCGCTAATGGGGCGCGGAGCTTTCTTT.

The V and J genes are TRBV7-9 and TRBJ2-7; weak D call: TRBD1 (5 bases). CDR1 SEHNR and CDR2 FQNEAQ come from the germline V gene (reference sequence). The germline V and J ends were trimmed by 2 bases and 5 bases, with 13 bases remaining between them. The CDR3 covers 14 residues. The CDR3 coding sequence is TGTGCCAGCAGCTTAACCCAGGGTACCAACGAGCAGTACTTC. This sequence encodes CASSLTQGTNEQYF.

The chain employs TRBV20-1 and TRBJ2-1; D remains ambiguous. CDR3 length: 11 amino acids. Germline V gives CDR1 DFQATT, CDR2 SNEGSKA (reference sequence). Trimming removed 3 bases from V and 6 bases from J, with 6 bases in between. CDR3 region: CSASPVNEQFF. The CDR3 coding sequence is TGCAGTGCTAGTCCCGTCAATGAGCAGTTCTTC.

This chain connects TRBV25-1 to TRBJ1-1, with 12 bases fitting TRBD1. This CDR3 is built from 16 residues. Germline CDR1 and CDR2: MGHDK and SYGVNS. The ends lost 11 bases at V and 8 bases at J; junction bases unmatched: 18. CDR3 region: CAGSREGGQGAPEAFF. As DNA, the CDR3 is TGTGCCGGCTCTAGGGAGGGGGGACAGGGGGCGCCGGAAGCTTTCTTT.

The sample holds a few counts of this clone. The V and J genes are TRBV30 and TRBJ2-3; 15 bases are a match to TRBD2. Germline CDR1 is GTSNPN and CDR2 is SVGIG (reference sequence). The CDR3 spans 17 residues. J lost 5 bases, V lost 2 bases, and 8 bases had no gene match. CDR3: CAWSLFRTSGRVDTQYF. For the CDR3, the DNA is TGTGCCTGGAGTCTATTTAGGACTAGCGGGAGGGTAGATACGCAGTATTTT.

The gene calls are TRBV25-1 and TRBJ1-4; possible D gene TRBD1, 5 bases. CDR1 MGHDK and CDR2 SYGVNS come from the germline V gene. The CDR3 consists of 14 residues. Trimming shortened V by 6 bases and J by 8 bases, and 16 bases separated the two germline ends. The CDR3 bases are TGTGCCAGCAGCCAGGGTTTTATTAGAGAAAAACTGTTTTTT. Translating gives CASSQGFIREKLFF.

The chain joins TRBV2 to TRBJ1-5; TRBD1 matches 7 bases. The germline CDR1 and CDR2 sequences are SNHLY and FYNNEI. Trimming took 4 bases from V and 0 from J; bases not matched to a gene: 12. There are 18 residues in the CDR3. The CDR3 sequence: CASSAPDRARDSNQPQHF. CDR3 bases: TGTGCCAGCAGTGCCCCTGACAGGGCTCGGGATAGCAATCAGCCCCAGCATTTT.